Below are 13 T cell receptor beta chains sequenced from a single sample in a study of blood T cell repertoires in COVID-19. Method: immunoSEQ multiplex PCR; TCRdb's copy keeps in-frame clones and lacks some. The data hold 200,000 to 300,000 clones, with approximately 90% observed a single time. What was sequenced was peripheral blood. The receptors shown here come from a woman aged 40 to 50 with acute or convalescent COVID-19.

The chain has TRBV5-1 and TRBJ1-6; D remains unclear. CDR1 is SGHRS, CDR2 YFSETQ, per germline. The CDR3 extends over 16 amino acids. Trimming cost V 0 bases and J 0 bases, with 7 bases left between them. CDR3: CASSLGRSSYNSPLHF. Written as DNA, the CDR3 is TGCGCCAGCAGCTTGGGCAGGTCCTCCTATAATTCACCCCTCCACTTT.

The V gene is TRBV11-2, the J gene TRBJ2-2, with 10 bases aligning to TRBD2. The CDR3 runs 18 residues. Germline trimming cut 2 bases from V and 1 base from J; bases unmatched to any gene: 7. Germline V lookup: CDR1 SGHAT, CDR2 FQNNGV. Here the CDR3 reads CASSLRASGGLNTGELFF. The CDR3 DNA sequence: TGTGCCAGCAGCTTAAGGGCTAGCGGGGGACTGAACACCGGGGAGCTGTTTTTT.

The CDR3 coding sequence is TGTGCCAGCAGCGTAGGGACAGGAGGCTACACCTTC. Encoded protein: CASSVGTGGYTF. The chain combines TRBV9 with TRBJ1-2; 7 positions match TRBD1. Germline lookup yields CDR1 SGDLS and CDR2 YYNGEE. V lost 0 bases to trimming and J lost 8 bases; unmatched junction nucleotides: 1. The CDR3 is 12 amino acids.

This clone was counted a few times. The chain links TRBV9 to TRBJ2-2; D might be TRBD1 (8 bases). Germline-derived CDR1 and CDR2 are SGDLS and YYNGEE. The CDR3 has 15 residues. The ends were cut back, 3 bases at V and 5 bases at J, with 14 bases in the middle. CDR3 in amino acids: CASSATGGGTGELFF. CDR3 nucleotide sequence: TGTGCCAGCAGCGCCACAGGGGGGGGTACCGGGGAGCTGTTTTTT.

This rearrangement joins TRBV2 to TRBJ1-5, with TRBD1 matching over 10 bases. Looked up from germline, CDR1 is SNHLY and CDR2 is FYNNEI. CDR3 length: 17 residues. J gave up 1 base and V 4 bases, and 7 bases lay outside the gene matches. The CDR3 DNA sequence: TGTGCCAGCAGTGCGGGACAGGGGTTTTCAAGCAATCAGCCCCAGCATTTT. Protein sequence: CASSAGQGFSSNQPQHF.

V usage is TRBV18 and J usage is TRBJ1-5, with a tentative D call TRBD1 (5 bases). V lost 2 bases and J 5 bases, leaving 7 bases between the germline ends. Germline V CDR1 and CDR2: KGHSH, LQKENI. There are 13 residues in the CDR3. DNA for the CDR3: TGTGCCAGCTCACCAGGGGCTGATCAGCCCCAGCATTTT. Amino acid sequence: CASSPGADQPQHF. Complete variable domain (other parts from reference TRBV18 and TRBJ1-5): NAGVMQNPRHLVRRRGQEARLRCSPMKGHSHVYWYRQLPEEGLKFMVYLQKENIIDESGMPKERFSAEFPKEGPSILRIQQVVRGDSAAYFCASSPGADQPQHFGDGTRLSIL.

The chain uses TRBV7-9 and TRBJ1-2, with 7 bases matching TRBD1. The CDR3 runs 14 residues. CDR1 SEHNR and CDR2 FQNEAQ come from the germline V gene (reference sequence). V dropped 3 bases and J dropped 3; count of bases not matched to a gene: 4. The CDR3 DNA reads TGTGCCAGCAGCTTTGGTGACAGGGACTATGGCTACACCTTC. It is translated as CASSFGDRDYGYTF.

The chain has TRBV19 and TRBJ1-5; 8 bases fit TRBD1. CDR1 is LNHDA, CDR2 SQIVND, per germline (reference sequence). The CDR3 extends over 14 amino acids. Germline trimming cut 8 bases from V and 4 bases from J; bases unmatched to any gene: 7. The CDR3 here is CASLDRGRNQPQHF. CDR3 nucleotide sequence: TGTGCCAGTCTCGACAGGGGCAGGAATCAGCCCCAGCATTTT.

The chain is built from TRBV3-1 (or the pseudogene TRBV3-2) and TRBJ2-3; 7 positions agree with TRBD1. Germline-derived CDR1 and CDR2 are LGHDT and YNNKEL (reference sequence). The CDR3 consists of 14 residues. The V and J ends lost 4 bases and 0 bases, in that order; junction bases with no gene match: 1. CDR3: CASSLRGSTDTQYF. The CDR3 DNA sequence: TGTGCCAGCAGCCTCAGGGGGAGCACAGATACGCAGTATTTT.

CDR3 amino acids: CASSRAQVNTEAFF. CDR3 nucleotides: TGTGCCAGCAGCCGCGCCCAAGTGAACACTGAAGCTTTCTTT. V usage is TRBV27 and J usage is TRBJ1-1; no definite D call. The CDR3 runs to 14 residues. Germline assignment: CDR1 MNHEY and CDR2 SMNVEV (reference sequence). V lost 6 bases and J 0 bases, leaving 11 bases between the germline ends.

The chain combines TRBV7-3 with TRBJ1-6; the match to TRBD1 covers 9 bases. Trimming cost V 4 bases and J 10 bases; bases outside gene matches: 8. Germline V gene sequence: CDR1 SGHTA, CDR2 FQGTGA. CDR3 length equals 15 residues. As DNA, the CDR3 is TGTGCCAGCAGCTCCACAGGGGGCTCTGGGTCACCCCTCCACTTT. Translated: CASSSTGGSGSPLHF.

The chain is built from TRBV11-2 and TRBJ2-5; 9 nucleotides align to TRBD1. The CDR3 has 15 amino acids. Trimming at V came to 5 bases and at J to 5 bases, leaving 9 bases not matched to a gene. CDR1 is SGHAT, CDR2 FQNNGV, per germline. CDR3 region: CASSGGTGSWETQYF. Here the CDR3 DNA reads TGTGCCAGCAGCGGGGGGACAGGGTCTTGGGAGACCCAGTACTTC.

This chain joins TRBV2 and TRBJ2-2; the D gene is possibly TRBD2 (6 bases). The CDR3 spans 15 residues. Germline values: CDR1 SNHLY, CDR2 FYNNEI. Trimming removed 4 bases from V and 2 bases from J, with 11 bases in between. CDR3 in amino acids: CASSVLLANTGELFF. The CDR3 nucleotides read TGTGCCAGCAGTGTCCTACTAGCTAACACCGGGGAGCTGTTTTTT. The full variable domain, its missing parts supplied by reference TRBV2 and TRBJ2-2, is EPEVTQTPSHQVTQMGQEVILRCVPISNHLYFYWYRQILGQKVEFLVSFYNNEISEKSEIFDDQFSVERPDGSNFTLKIRSTKLEDSAMYFCASSVLLANTGELFFGEGSRLTVL.